The 18 T cell receptor beta chains below were found in one sample sequenced in a study of pediatric ulcerative colitis. Rectal tissue came from one to two pinch biopsies taken at colonoscopy. Sequencing used immunoSEQ multiplex PCR; TCRdb keeps in-frame clones, though not all of them. The data hold over 20,000 clones, with about 71% observed a single time. Material: gut tissue. All receptors derive from a boy aged 10-17 years with severe ulcerative colitis.

The V call is TRBV6-5, the J call TRBJ2-7; 9 bases map to TRBD1. Trimming removed 0 bases from V and 2 bases from J; junction bases left unmatched: 2. CDR1 MNHEY and CDR2 SVGAGI come from the germline V gene. The CDR3 is 15 amino acids. CDR3 DNA: TGTGCCAGCAGTTACTCGGGGACAGGGACCTACGAGCAGTACTTC. Translation: CASSYSGTGTYEQYF.

This rearrangement joins TRBV6-5 to TRBJ2-1; D is possibly TRBD1 (6 bases). There are 13 residues in the CDR3. CDR1 and CDR2 from the germline V gene are MNHEY and SVGAGI. The V gene lost 7 bases and the J gene lost 7 bases, with 14 bases spanning the gap. Written as DNA, the CDR3 is TGTGCCAGCACCGAAACCAGGGGAAATGAGCAGTTCTTC. This sequence encodes CASTETRGNEQFF.

This clone was observed a handful of times. J is TRBJ1-5 and V is TRBV10-3; TRBD1 aligns across 10 bases. Trimming at V came to 4 bases and at J to 2 bases, leaving 5 bases not matched to a gene. This CDR3 is built from 16 residues. Germline V gives CDR1 ENHRY, CDR2 SYGVKD. The CDR3 nucleotides are TGTGCCATCAGTGGTACCGGGACAGGGGGCAATCAGCCCCAGCATTTT. It codes for CAISGTGTGGNQPQHF.

This clone was seen a few times. This chain links TRBV5-1 with TRBJ1-4; 8 positions match TRBD1. The CDR3 totals 13 residues. Trimming at V came to 4 bases and at J to 12 bases, leaving 8 bases not matched to a gene. Per the germline V gene, CDR1 is SGHRS and CDR2 is YFSETQ. CDR3 amino acids: CASSTGQGVELFF. The CDR3 region has the DNA TGCGCCAGCAGCACAGGACAGGGAGTGGAACTGTTTTTT. Full variable domain (rest looked up from reference TRBV5-1 and TRBJ1-4): KAGVTQTPRYLIKTRGQQVTLSCSPISGHRSVSWYQQTPGQGLQFLFEYFSETQRNKGNFPGRFSGRQFSNSRSEMNVSTLELGDSALYLCASSTGQGVELFFGSGTQLSVL.

The genes are TRBV2 and TRBJ2-3, with 7 nucleotides matching TRBD2. Germline V gene data show CDR1 as SNHLY and CDR2 as FYNNEI. The CDR3 contains 16 residues. J was trimmed by 2 bases and V by 0 bases; bases with no gene match: 5. In nucleotides, the CDR3 is TGTGCCAGCAGTGAAGCATCCGGGACTAACACAGATACGCAGTATTTT. Translated: CASSEASGTNTDTQYF.

V gene TRBV4-2 combines with J gene TRBJ1-1; D might be TRBD1 (6 bases). Germline V CDR1 and CDR2: LGHNA, YNFKEQ. Trimming took off 0 bases at V and 4 bases at J, with 6 bases between the two ends. This CDR3 is 13 amino acids long. The CDR3 loop reads CASSQDRGTEAFF. For the CDR3, the DNA is TGTGCCAGCAGCCAAGACAGGGGCACTGAAGCTTTCTTT.

This clone was detected a few times. The chain links TRBV7-2 to TRBJ2-1, with 8 bases fitting TRBD2. Trimming at V came to 6 bases and at J to 7 bases, leaving 2 bases not matched to a gene. Germline V CDR1 and CDR2: SGHTA, FQGNSA. The CDR3 is made up of 12 amino acids. The CDR3 reads CASSRGGNEQFF. In nucleotides, the CDR3 is TGTGCCAGCAGTCGCGGGGGGAATGAGCAGTTCTTC.

The J gene is TRBJ2-3, the V gene TRBV7-6; TRBD1 is a possible D gene (6 bases). CDR1 is SGHVS, CDR2 FNYEAQ, per germline. V was clipped by 1 base and J by 3 bases, with 11 bases between them. The CDR3 is 15 residues long. The CDR3 reads CASSLEDSGTDTQYF. The CDR3 bases are TGTGCCAGCAGCTTAGAGGACAGCGGAACAGATACGCAGTATTTT.

The genes are TRBV30 and TRBJ1-2; 9 nucleotides line up with TRBD1. Germline CDR1 and CDR2: GTSNPN and SVGIG (reference sequence). This CDR3 has 15 residues. Losses at the gene ends were 3 bases for V and 4 bases for J; bases not matched to a gene: 9. The CDR3 loop is CAWRDATGGSYGYTF. The CDR3 DNA is TGTGCCTGGAGAGACGCGACAGGGGGGAGCTATGGCTACACCTTC.

This rearrangement joins TRBV27 to TRBJ2-7, with TRBD1 matching 9 bases. The V segment lost 4 bases and the J segment 2 bases; nucleotides outside the gene matches: 9. Germline V CDR1 and CDR2: MNHEY, SMNVEV (reference sequence). The CDR3 loop spans 16 amino acids. CDR3 DNA: TGTGCCAGCAGTTCGGGGTCCGGGACAGGGACCTACGAGCAGTACTTC. Protein: CASSSGSGTGTYEQYF.

V and J are TRBV4-3 and TRBJ1-2, with 9 bases matching TRBD1. This CDR3 has 17 residues. CDR1 is LGHNA and CDR2 is YSLEER in the germline V gene. The trim removed 0 bases at V and 1 base at J, leaving 6 bases unmatched. CDR3: CASSQDLGTGINYGYTF. CDR3 bases: TGCGCCAGCAGCCAAGATCTCGGGACAGGGATTAACTATGGCTACACCTTC.

In its sample, this clone was seen a few times. V usage is TRBV7-3 and J usage is TRBJ2-6, with unresolved D. V was pared by 0 bases and J by 1 base, with 7 bases between. Germline CDR1 and CDR2: SGHTA and FQGTGA. The CDR3 spans 16 residues. CDR3: CASSLTRRSGANVLTF. The CDR3 DNA reads TGTGCCAGCAGCTTAACTCGGCGGTCTGGGGCCAACGTCCTGACTTTC.

In its sample, this clone was seen once. The V gene is TRBV30, the J gene TRBJ1-2; tentatively, D is TRBD1 (5 bases). The germline V gene has CDR1 GTSNPN and CDR2 SVGIG (reference sequence). Deletions cut 0 bases from V and 12 bases from J, with 14 bases between. The CDR3 is 12 residues long. The CDR3 DNA sequence: TGTGCCTGGAGTGTACAAAGAGGGGCTGACACCTTC. Translation gives CAWSVQRGADTF.

The chain combines TRBV7-8 with TRBJ1-6; 7 bases fit TRBD1. The V segment lost 4 bases and the J segment 10 bases; nucleotides outside the gene matches: 7. The CDR3 consists of 14 residues. Germline assignment: CDR1 SGHVS and CDR2 FQNEAQ. In nucleotides, the CDR3 is TGTGCCAGCAGCTCGACAGGGTCCGGGTCACCCCTCCACTTT. It is translated as CASSSTGSGSPLHF.

The rearrangement links TRBV7-9 to TRBJ1-1; 8 bases agree with TRBD1. The CDR3 contains 17 residues. V gave up 4 bases and J gave up 6 bases; unmatched junction bases: 16. CDR1 is SEHNR, CDR2 FQNEAQ, per germline (reference sequence). The CDR3, as DNA: TGTGCCAGCAGCTATATGCCGAGGCCGGACAGGGTTCCTGAAGCTTTCTTT. It yields the protein CASSYMPRPDRVPEAFF.

This rearrangement joins TRBV6-6 to TRBJ1-1, with D tentatively TRBD1 (5 bases). CDR3 length: 13 residues. Germline assignment: CDR1 MNHNY and CDR2 SVGAGI (reference sequence). V was shortened by 6 bases and J by 8 bases, with 16 bases between the two germline ends. In nucleotides, the CDR3 is TGTGCCAGCAGAGAATGGACATACCAAGAAGCTTTCTTT. It yields the protein CASREWTYQEAFF.

This clone ranks as medium-sized (0.01 to 0.1%). This chain links TRBV14 with TRBJ2-1; 14 nucleotides match TRBD2. The CDR3 is 16 amino acids. V lost 3 bases and J lost 8; bases outside the gene matches: 6. Germline assignment: CDR1 SGHDN and CDR2 FVKESK. The CDR3 loop reads CASSQLTSGGADEQFF. The CDR3 nucleotides read TGTGCCAGCAGCCAGTTGACTAGCGGGGGGGCCGATGAGCAGTTCTTC.

The chain couples TRBV5-1 to TRBJ2-5, with 9 positions matching TRBD2. The germline CDR1 and CDR2 sequences are SGHRS and YFSETQ. The CDR3 has 16 amino acids. Trimming cost V 0 bases and J 5 bases; bases outside gene matches: 8. The CDR3 nucleotides are TGCGCCAGCAGCTTGGCCGCGTCGGGACTAGCCGAGACCCAGTACTTC. Encoded protein: CASSLAASGLAETQYF.